This T cell receptor beta chain was identified in a study of neurological immune-mediated disorders. This clonotype was counted many times. The V end was cut by 1 base, the J end by 7 bases, with 8 bases between. CDR3 size: 13 residues. Looked up from germline, CDR1 is SGHDN and CDR2 is FVKESK. One entry per CDR3 protein, called by TCRdb with MiXCR from the 5' RACE reads. This table holds 71,000 or so distinct CDR3 sequences, approximately 5% found once. Sequencing was carried out using PBMCs. The chain is built from TRBV14 and TRBJ2-1; the D is unclear. This TCR was recovered from a woman under 40 with multiple sclerosis. The CDR3 sequence is CASSQGRKNEQFF. The CDR3 DNA follows: TGTGCCAGCAGCCAAGGCCGTAAAAATGAGCAGTTCTTC.